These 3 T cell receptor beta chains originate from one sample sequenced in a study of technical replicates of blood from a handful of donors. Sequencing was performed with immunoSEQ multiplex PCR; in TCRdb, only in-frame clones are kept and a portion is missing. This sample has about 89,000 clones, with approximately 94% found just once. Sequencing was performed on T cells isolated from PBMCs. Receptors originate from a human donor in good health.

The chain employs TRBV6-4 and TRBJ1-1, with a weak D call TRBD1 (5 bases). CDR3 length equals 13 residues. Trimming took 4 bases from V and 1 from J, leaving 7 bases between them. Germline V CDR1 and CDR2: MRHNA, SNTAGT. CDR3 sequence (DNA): TGTGCCAGCAGTGGGGGCGAGAACACTGAAGCTTTCTTT. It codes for CASSGGENTEAFF.

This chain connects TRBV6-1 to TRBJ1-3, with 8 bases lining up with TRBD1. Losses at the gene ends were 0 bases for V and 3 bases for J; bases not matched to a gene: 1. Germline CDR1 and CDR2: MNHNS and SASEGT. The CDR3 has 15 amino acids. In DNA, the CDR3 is TGTGCCAGCAGTGAAGCTGGGACAGGTGGAAACACCATATATTTT. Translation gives CASSEAGTGGNTIYF.

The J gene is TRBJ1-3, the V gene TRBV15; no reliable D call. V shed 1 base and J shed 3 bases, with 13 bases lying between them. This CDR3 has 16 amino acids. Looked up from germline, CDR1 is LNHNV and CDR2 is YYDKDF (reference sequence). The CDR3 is CATSRGRGTDGNTIYF. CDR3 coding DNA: TGTGCCACCAGCAGAGGACGGGGAACGGATGGAAACACCATATATTTT.